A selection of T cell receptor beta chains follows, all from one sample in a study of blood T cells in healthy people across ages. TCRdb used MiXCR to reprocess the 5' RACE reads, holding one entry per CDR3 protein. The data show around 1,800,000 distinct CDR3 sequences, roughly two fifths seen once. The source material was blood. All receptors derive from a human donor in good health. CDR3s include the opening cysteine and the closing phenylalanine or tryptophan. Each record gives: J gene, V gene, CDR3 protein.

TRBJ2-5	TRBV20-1	CSASTGPQETRYF
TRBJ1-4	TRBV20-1	CSASMGARNEKLFF
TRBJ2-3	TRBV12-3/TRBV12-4	CASSLTSGGPRFRTDTQYF
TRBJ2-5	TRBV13	CASSFYSVIGQERQETQYF
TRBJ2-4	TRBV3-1	CASSQDLGAVKNIQYF
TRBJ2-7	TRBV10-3	CAITPGTGEPEQYF
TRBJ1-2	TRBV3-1	CASSQGEQGALANYGYTF
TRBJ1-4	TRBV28	CASSWTANEKLFF
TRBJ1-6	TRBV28	CASSLWREDNSPLHF
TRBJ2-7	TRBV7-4	CASSSLGRPIDRGYEQYF
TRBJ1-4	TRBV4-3	CASSHDRRQGDEKLFF
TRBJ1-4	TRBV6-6	CASSSPANEKLFF
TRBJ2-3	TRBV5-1	CASRLGEREGSTDTQYF
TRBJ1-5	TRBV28	CASSLFPGDNQPQHF
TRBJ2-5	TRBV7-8	CASSLWSGGIETQYF
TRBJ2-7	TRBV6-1	CASSEFGQSSYEQYF
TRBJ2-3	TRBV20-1	CSARGGETDTQYF
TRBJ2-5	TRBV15	CATSSPDTNQETQYF
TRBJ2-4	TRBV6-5	CASSPSQGAENIQYF
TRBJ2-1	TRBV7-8	CASSAGLAVWQFF
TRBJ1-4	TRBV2	CASVGTATTNEKLFF
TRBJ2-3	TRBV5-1	CASSPGGQPDTQYF
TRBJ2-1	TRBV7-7	CASSLAFSDDEQFF
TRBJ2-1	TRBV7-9	CASSLVPKYNEQFF
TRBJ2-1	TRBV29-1	CSALHSSSYNEQFF
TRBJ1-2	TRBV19	CASTGNKNGYTF
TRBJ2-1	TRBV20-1	CSARVASGGSSYNEQFF
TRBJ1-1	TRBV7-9	CASSAGGKSPEAFF
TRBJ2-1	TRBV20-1	CSAWTGGSYNEQFF
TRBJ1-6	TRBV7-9	CASSLEGQALHF
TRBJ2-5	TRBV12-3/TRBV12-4	CASTLTGGESGQYF
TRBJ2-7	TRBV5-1	CASSLDRGGAYEQYF
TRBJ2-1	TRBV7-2	CARSFSGLAGGTEQFF
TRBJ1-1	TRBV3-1	CASSQPRGGGTEAFF
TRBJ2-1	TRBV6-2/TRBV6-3	CASNHGTYNEQFF
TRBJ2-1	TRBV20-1	CSASHPKLAGGLLGRFF
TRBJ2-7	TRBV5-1	CASSFYRSPYEQYF